Each of the 2 T cell receptor beta chains below was sequenced from the same sample in a study of T cells after yellow fever vaccination. TCRdb called the 5' RACE reads again in MiXCR, with one record for every CDR3 protein. The sample lists under 550,000 distinct CDR3 sequences; 21% were seen once. This material consisted of PBMCs, taken approximately 22 days after the first yellow fever vaccination. Receptor source: a man in his late teens or twenties who received the YFV17D yellow fever vaccine.

The V and J genes are TRBV29-1 and TRBJ2-3; possibly TRBD1 or TRBD2 for D (5 bases each). V was pared by 4 bases and J by 2 bases, with 10 bases between. The germline gives CDR1 SQVTM, CDR2 ANQGSEA. The CDR3 is 13 amino acids. Written as DNA, the CDR3 is TGCAGCGTTGGTGGGGGTCACACAGATACGCAGTATTTT. Translating gives CSVGGGHTDTQYF.

The rearrangement uses TRBV12-3 or TRBV12-4 and TRBJ1-3; no firm D call. This CDR3 is 13 amino acids long. V was trimmed by 6 bases and J by 4 bases, leaving 10 bases between them. CDR3 region: CASSRDVGNTIYF. The CDR3 coding sequence is TGTGCCAGCAGCCGAGACGTGGGAAACACCATATATTTT.